These 17 T cell receptor beta chains share one sample of origin, sequenced in a study of tumor-infiltrating lymphocytes in oesophageal squamous cell carcinoma. TCRdb redid the calling of the PCR reads with MiXCR, one entry per CDR3 protein. The table has roughly 20,000 distinct CDR3 sequences, approximately 40% seen once. The sequenced sample was normal esophageal tissue next to the tumor. Receptor source: a male donor with esophageal squamous cell carcinoma.

The V call is TRBV7-1, the J call TRBJ2-3, with TRBD2 identical over 7 bases. The DNA end lines up better with TRBJ2-1; the J call may be wrong. TRBV7-1 is annotated as an ORF whose role is uncertain. This CDR3 region has 19 residues. DNA for the CDR3: TGTGCCAGCAGCTCAAGGTTGACTAGCTGGGTGAGCTCCTACAATGAGCAGTTCTTC. Translated: CASSSRLTSWVSSYNEQFF.

Note on this clonotype: A read error may produce the germline difference seen at one junction end. The chain recombines TRBV5-3 with TRBJ2-7; 10 nucleotides line up with TRBD1. TRBV5-3 is treated as an ORF (open reading frame) with a function not yet certain. The CDR3 loop spans 13 amino acids. The CDR3 coding sequence is TGTGCCAGCAGCTTGGGACAGGGGTTAGAGCAGTACTTC. It codes for CASSLGQGLEQYF.

This clonotype was detected many times. The chain combines TRBV6-1 with TRBJ2-5; 13 bases map to TRBD2. The J call may not be correct, given that the DNA end is closer to TRBJ2-3. Germline assignment: CDR1 MNHNS and CDR2 SASEGT. This CDR3 has 20 amino acids. In nucleotides, the CDR3 is TGTGCCAGCAGTGAAGCATACGGACTAGCGGGAGTTGGGGTCACAGATACGCAGTATTTT. It translates to CASSEAYGLAGVGVTDTQYF.

V is TRBV7-3 and J is TRBJ2-5, with a weak D call TRBD1 (5 bases). The germline V gene has CDR1 SGHTA and CDR2 FQGTGA. The CDR3 length is 14 residues. Deletions cut 2 bases from V and 4 bases from J, with 11 bases between. For the CDR3, the DNA is TGTGCCAGCAGCTTACAGGGTATCGGAGAGACCCAGTACTTC. Protein sequence: CASSLQGIGETQYF.

This clonotype counts as medium-sized. The genes are TRBV7-9 and TRBJ2-1; 8 nucleotides match TRBD2. CDR1 and CDR2 from the germline V gene are SEHNR and FQNEAQ (reference sequence). This CDR3 spans 16 amino acids. V lost 4 bases, J lost 3 bases, and 8 bases stayed unmatched. As DNA, the CDR3 is TGTGCCAGCAGCTCCACATCTAGCGGGTACTACAATGAGCAGTTCTTC. Its translation: CASSSTSSGYYNEQFF. The full variable domain, with the rest looked up from reference TRBV7-9 and TRBJ2-1, is DTGVSQNPRHKITKRGQNVTFRCDPISEHNRLYWYRQTLGQGPEFLTYFQNEAQLEKSRLLSDRFSAERPKGSFSTLEIQRTEQGDSAMYLCASSSTSSGYYNEQFFGPGTRLTVL.

The chain recombines TRBV7-2 with TRBJ2-7; D remains ambiguous. V was trimmed by 2 bases and J by 3 bases, leaving 2 bases between them. CDR1 is SGHTA, CDR2 FQGNSA, per germline. The CDR3 extends over 11 amino acids. CDR3 DNA sequence: TGTGCCAGCAGCTTAAGCTACGAGCAGTACTTC. The encoded protein is CASSLSYEQYF. Full variable domain (rest looked up from reference TRBV7-2 and TRBJ2-7): GAGVSQSPSNKVTEKGKDVELRCDPISGHTALYWYRQSLGQGLEFLIYFQGNSAPDKSGLPSDRFSAERTGGSVSTLTIQRTQQEDSAVYLCASSLSYEQYFGPGTRLTVT.

By share, this clonotype counts as medium-sized (0.01 to 0.1%). This chain uses TRBV7-8 with TRBJ2-1; 12 positions agree with TRBD2. Per the germline V gene, CDR1 is SGHVS and CDR2 is FQNEAQ. The CDR3 runs 16 residues. V lost 1 base to trimming and J lost 7 bases; unmatched junction nucleotides: 5. DNA for the CDR3: TGTGCCAGCAGCTTAGGAAGACTAGCGGGAGCGAATGAGCAGTTCTTC. Encoded protein: CASSLGRLAGANEQFF.

This clonotype was counted ten times or more. The J gene is TRBJ2-5, the V gene TRBV24-1; D uncertain. CDR1 and CDR2 (germline): KGHDR, SFDVKD. The CDR3 length is 11 residues. V gave up 2 bases and J gave up 5 bases, with 2 bases separating them. This CDR3 is CATSDSETQYF. CDR3 DNA sequence: TGTGCCACCAGTGATTCCGAGACCCAGTACTTC.

The chain has TRBV6-1 and TRBJ2-2, with D hard to call. Germline loops: CDR1 MNHNS, CDR2 SASEGT. Trimming shortened V by 6 bases and J by 1 base, and 9 bases separated the two germline ends. CDR3 length: 14 residues. CDR3 coding DNA: TGTGCCAGCAGGTGGGCAGAGAACACCGGGGAGCTGTTTTTT. It specifies CASRWAENTGELFF.

This clonotype appeared a few times. One base away lies a much larger clone, so this may be a sequencing read error. The V gene is TRBV5-1, the J gene TRBJ2-5; 13 bases match TRBD2. Germline CDR1 is SGHRS and CDR2 is YFSETQ. This CDR3 comprises 15 residues. The junction had 9 bases not matched to a gene; V was cut back by 2 bases and J by 11 bases. In DNA form, the CDR3 reads TGCGCCAGCAGCTTAAGGACTAGCGGGGGAAATGAGCAGTACTTC. Translated, it gives CASSLRTSGGNEQYF.

This clonotype is judged medium-sized. CDR3 residues: CASSLAIGRRQFF. CDR3 nucleotide sequence: TGTGCCAGCAGCTTAGCTATAGGGAGACGACAGTTCTTC. The rearrangement joins TRBV7-6 to TRBJ2-1, with D perhaps TRBD2 (5 bases). The CDR3 consists of 13 residues. The V end was cut by 0 bases, the J end by 13 bases, with 13 bases between. Germline CDR1 is SGHVS and CDR2 is FNYEAQ.

A note on this clonotype: Since the CDR3 does not end with the conserved phenylalanine or tryptophan, this likely comes from a read error. The limits of the CDR3 on the DNA are not certain, so only TCRdb's listed CDR3 is given. The chain has TRBV12-3 or TRBV12-4 and TRBJ2-3; whether TRBD1, the table's D call, matches the DNA was not checked. The CDR3 has 17 residues if both end residues are counted. The CDR3: CASSLVFGGQETQYFGP.

The rearrangement links TRBV12-3 or TRBV12-4 to TRBJ2-4, with D tentatively TRBD1 (8 bases). This CDR3 is built from 17 residues. V dropped 5 bases and J dropped 2 bases, with 19 bases sitting between them. This CDR3 reads CASSPGQGGLTKNIQYF. CDR3 sequence (DNA): TGTGCCAGCAGTCCCGGACAGGGAGGGCTAACCAAAAACATTCAGTACTTC.

This clonotype was counted only a few times. V gene TRBV7-2 combines with J gene TRBJ2-7; the D call may be TRBD1 or TRBD2 (5 bases each). Germline values: CDR1 SGHTA, CDR2 FQGNSA. CDR3 length equals 17 residues. Trimming stripped 1 base from V and 3 bases from J, with 19 bases between. The CDR3, as DNA: TGTGCCAGCAGCTTAGGTGGGACCCACCTACCCAGCTACGAGCAGTACTTC. This gives the protein CASSLGGTHLPSYEQYF.

Details on this clonotype: This clone may be a read error of a much larger clone one base away. V usage is TRBV12-3 or TRBV12-4 and J usage is TRBJ2-5; the D gene is possibly TRBD2 (5 bases). The length of the CDR3 is 14 residues. V lost 10 bases, J lost 11 bases, and 26 bases lay in between. This CDR3 is CATDQLDSYNEQYF. The CDR3 nucleotides are TGTGCCACCGACCAACTAGACTCCTACAATGAGCAGTACTTC.

The rearrangement links TRBV7-9 to TRBJ1-1; tentative D call: TRBD1 (6 bases). V lost 4 bases and J lost 1, with 13 bases in between. Per germline, CDR1 SEHNR and CDR2 FQNEAQ (reference sequence). This CDR3 has 15 amino acids. CDR3 in DNA: TGTGCCAGCAGCTCCGGACAGAGAACGAACACTGAAGCTTTCTTT. Protein sequence: CASSSGQRTNTEAFF.

The chain recombines TRBV28 with TRBJ2-1; weak D call: TRBD2 (5 bases). Near its end, the DNA agrees better with TRBJ2-7, so the J call may be wrong. The CDR3 consists of 12 residues. The V gene's germline CDR1 is MDHEN and CDR2 SYDVKM. In DNA form, the CDR3 reads TGTGCCAGCAGTCCCCGTCTAGCCGAGCAGTACTTC. This gives the protein CASSPRLAEQYF.